This TCR beta chain derives from a study of T cell repertoires in cytomegalovirus infection. Looking at the study overall: Shared public TCR beta signatures pointed to both CMV infection and a matching HLA type.

The CDR3 contains 15 residues. Trimming pared 4 bases from V and 2 bases from J, leaving 15 bases between. Germline assignment: CDR1 SGDLS and CDR2 YYNGEE. TCRdb itself ran the reads through MiXCR, one entry per CDR3 protein. Altogether 250,000 to 300,000 distinct CDR3 sequences are present, around 20% being singletons, with the ten largest covering approximately 20%. This clonotype showed up just a few times. Its antigen is still unknown. The sequence came from a human donor in good health (CMV status not recorded). Some clones in this sample may be carry-over from other donors' samples. The chain links TRBV9 to TRBJ1-2; D is undetermined. This specimen consisted of cultured PBMCs, obtained from culture after CMV antigen stimulation. Here the CDR3 DNA reads TGTGCCAGCAGCCCTCATACGACGGCAAACTATGGCTACACCTTC. Amino acid sequence: CASSPHTTANYGYTF.